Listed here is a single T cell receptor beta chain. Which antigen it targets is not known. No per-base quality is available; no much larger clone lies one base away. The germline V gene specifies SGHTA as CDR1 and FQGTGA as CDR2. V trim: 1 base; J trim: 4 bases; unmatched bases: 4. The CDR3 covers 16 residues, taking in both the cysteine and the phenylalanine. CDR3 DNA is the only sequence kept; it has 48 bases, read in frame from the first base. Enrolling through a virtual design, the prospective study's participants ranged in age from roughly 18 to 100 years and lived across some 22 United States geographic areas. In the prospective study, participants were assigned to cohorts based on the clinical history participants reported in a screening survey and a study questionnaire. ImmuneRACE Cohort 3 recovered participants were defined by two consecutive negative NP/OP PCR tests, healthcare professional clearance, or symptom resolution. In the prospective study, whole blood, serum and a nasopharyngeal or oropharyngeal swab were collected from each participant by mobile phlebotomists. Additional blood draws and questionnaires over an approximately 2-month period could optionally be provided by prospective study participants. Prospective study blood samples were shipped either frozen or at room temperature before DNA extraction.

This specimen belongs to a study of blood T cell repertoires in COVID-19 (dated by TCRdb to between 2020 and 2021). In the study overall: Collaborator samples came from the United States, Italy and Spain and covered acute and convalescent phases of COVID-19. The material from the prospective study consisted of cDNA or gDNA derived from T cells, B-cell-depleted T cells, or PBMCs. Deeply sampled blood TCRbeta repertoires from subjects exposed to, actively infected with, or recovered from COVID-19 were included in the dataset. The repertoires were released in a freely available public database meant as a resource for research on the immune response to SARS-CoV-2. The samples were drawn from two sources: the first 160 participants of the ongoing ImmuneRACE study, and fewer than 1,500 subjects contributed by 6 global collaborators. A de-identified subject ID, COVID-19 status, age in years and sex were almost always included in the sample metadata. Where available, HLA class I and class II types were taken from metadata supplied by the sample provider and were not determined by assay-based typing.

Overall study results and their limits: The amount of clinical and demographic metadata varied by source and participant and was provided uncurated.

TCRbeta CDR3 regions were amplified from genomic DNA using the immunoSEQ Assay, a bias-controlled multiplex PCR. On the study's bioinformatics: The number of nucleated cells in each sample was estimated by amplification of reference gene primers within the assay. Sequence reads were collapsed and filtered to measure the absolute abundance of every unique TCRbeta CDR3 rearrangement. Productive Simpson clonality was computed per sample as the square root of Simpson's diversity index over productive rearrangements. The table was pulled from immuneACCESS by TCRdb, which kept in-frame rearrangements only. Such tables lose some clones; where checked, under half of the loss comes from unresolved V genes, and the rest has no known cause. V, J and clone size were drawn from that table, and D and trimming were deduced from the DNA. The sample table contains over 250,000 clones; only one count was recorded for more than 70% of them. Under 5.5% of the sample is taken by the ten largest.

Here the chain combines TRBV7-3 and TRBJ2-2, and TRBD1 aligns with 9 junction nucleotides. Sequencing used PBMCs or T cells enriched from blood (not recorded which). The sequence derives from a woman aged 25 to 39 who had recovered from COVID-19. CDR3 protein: CASSLNGQGTTGELFF. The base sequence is TGTGCCAGCAGCTTAAATGGACAGGGGACCACCGGGGAGCTGTTTTTT.